Each of the 4 T cell receptor beta chains below was sequenced from the same sample in a study of cytomegalovirus exposure and HLA in healthy donors. Clones were sequenced by immunoSEQ multiplex PCR, and TCRdb holds only the in-frame ones, with some missing. The sample carries some 130,000 clones, 82% recorded once. The sequenced sample consisted of PBMCs. The receptors originated from a man aged 30 to 45 in good health and CMV-seropositive.

The chain joins TRBV5-1 to TRBJ2-2; weak D call: TRBD2 (5 bases). The CDR3 has 16 amino acids. Trimming took 4 bases from V and 3 from J, leaving 16 bases between them. Germline V gene data show CDR1 as SGHRS and CDR2 as YFSETQ. This CDR3 is CASSPRTGTDTGELFF. In DNA form, the CDR3 reads TGCGCCAGCAGCCCAAGGACGGGAACCGACACCGGGGAGCTGTTTTTT.

The chain recombines TRBV4-3 with TRBJ2-7; 7 bases line up with TRBD1. Germline-derived CDR1 and CDR2 are LGHNA and YSLEER. V gave up 3 bases and J gave up 0 bases; unmatched junction bases: 5. The CDR3 spans 15 residues. The CDR3 DNA follows: TGCGCCAGCAGCCAGGGGACAGCCGACTCCTACGAGCAGTACTTC. Translated, it gives CASSQGTADSYEQYF.

This clone was recorded only once. V and J are TRBV4-2 and TRBJ2-5, with unresolved D. Per germline, CDR1 LGHNA and CDR2 YNFKEQ. V was pared by 4 bases and J by 7 bases, with 19 bases between. CDR3 length equals 15 residues. For the CDR3, the DNA is TGTGCCAGCAGCCCACGGAAGCTAGTCTTCGGGACCCAGTACTTC. Translation gives CASSPRKLVFGTQYF.

The chain has TRBV2 and TRBJ2-4; 9 bases line up with TRBD1. Germline assignment: CDR1 SNHLY and CDR2 FYNNEI. This CDR3 spans 14 amino acids. V shed 7 bases and J 4 bases; nucleotides not matched to a gene: 5. CDR3 protein: CASTNGQGKNIQYF. The CDR3 DNA is TGTGCCAGCACCAACGGACAGGGGAAAAACATTCAGTACTTC.